The rows below give T cell receptor beta chains drawn from one sample of a study of blood T cell repertoires in COVID-19. Assay: immunoSEQ multiplex PCR; the TCRdb copy retains only in-frame clones and omits some. The data show roughly 190,000 clones, with about four fifths seen just once and approximately 6.5% held by the top ten. The sequenced material came from peripheral blood. Every receptor here comes from a woman aged 35 to 49 with acute or convalescent COVID-19. Each CDR3 is given with its conserved first and last residue. The D gene is left open where the match is weak. For some rows the clone size is stated as once, few or many, or as a class when expanded; others skip it.

clone_size: .
v_call: TRBV5-5
j_call: TRBJ1-4
d_call: .
cdr3_nt: TGTGCCAGCAGCTTATCACTTCCAACTAATGAAAAACTGTTTTTT
cdr3_aa: CASSLSLPTNEKLFF

clone_size: once
v_call: TRBV15
j_call: TRBJ2-5
d_call: .
cdr3_nt: TGTGCCACCAGCAGAGATCGAGAGACCCAGTACTTC
cdr3_aa: CATSRDRETQYF

clone_size: .
v_call: TRBV10-3
j_call: TRBJ1-4
d_call: .
cdr3_nt: TGTGCCATCAGTGAGCGGAATGAAAAACTGTTTTTT
cdr3_aa: CAISERNEKLFF

clone_size: once
v_call: TRBV7-2
j_call: TRBJ2-3
d_call: .
cdr3_nt: TGTGCCAGCAGCTTAGACAGGGCGCAGTATTTT
cdr3_aa: CASSLDRAQYF

clone_size: .
v_call: TRBV6-5
j_call: TRBJ1-4
d_call: .
cdr3_nt: TGTGCCAGCAGTTACAGTGGGGGAGGGTTTGGCGAAAAACTGTTTTTT
cdr3_aa: CASSYSGGGFGEKLFF

clone_size: .
v_call: TRBV19
j_call: TRBJ2-7
d_call: .
cdr3_nt: TGTGCCAGTAGTATCTCGACAGTTGGTGAGCAGTACTTC
cdr3_aa: CASSISTVGEQYF

clone_size: .
v_call: TRBV9
j_call: TRBJ2-5
d_call: TRBD2
cdr3_nt: TGTGCCAGCAGCGCCGGGACTAGCGGGCACCAAGAGACCCAGTACTTC
cdr3_aa: CASSAGTSGHQETQYF

clone_size: .
v_call: TRBV6-5
j_call: TRBJ2-5
d_call: .
cdr3_nt: TGTGCCAGCAGTTACAGGGCGGGAAGAGAGACCCAGTACTTC
cdr3_aa: CASSYRAGRETQYF

clone_size: once
v_call: TRBV2
j_call: TRBJ2-1
d_call: .
cdr3_nt: TGTGCCAGCAGTGAAGGGGGCCAGGGGCCTTACAATGAGCAGTTCTTC
cdr3_aa: CASSEGGQGPYNEQFF

clone_size: .
v_call: TRBV13
j_call: TRBJ2-3
d_call: TRBD1
cdr3_nt: TGTGCCAGCAGCTCCCGGACAGGTATAAGCACAGATACGCAGTATTTT
cdr3_aa: CASSSRTGISTDTQYF

clone_size: .
v_call: TRBV3-1/TRBV3-2
j_call: TRBJ2-7
d_call: .
cdr3_nt: TGTGCCAGCAGCCAAGAGGCTTTTCCCACCTACGAGCAGTACTTC
cdr3_aa: CASSQEAFPTYEQYF

clone_size: once
v_call: TRBV3-1/TRBV3-2
j_call: TRBJ1-1
d_call: TRBD1
cdr3_nt: TGTGCCAGCAGCTCACGGGACAGTGAAGCTTTCTTT
cdr3_aa: CASSSRDSEAFF

clone_size: .
v_call: TRBV5-1
j_call: TRBJ1-2
d_call: TRBD1
cdr3_nt: TGCGCCAGCAGCCCCCCGGGACAGGGCTATGGCTACACCTTC
cdr3_aa: CASSPPGQGYGYTF

clone_size: .
v_call: TRBV2
j_call: TRBJ1-1
d_call: .
cdr3_nt: TGTGCCAGCAGTGAAGATATGAACACTGAAGCTTTCTTT
cdr3_aa: CASSEDMNTEAFF

clone_size: .
v_call: TRBV30
j_call: TRBJ1-4
d_call: TRBD1
cdr3_nt: TGTGCCTGGAGCAGCCGGGACAGGGATGAAAAACTGTTTTTT
cdr3_aa: CAWSSRDRDEKLFF

clone_size: .
v_call: TRBV6-5
j_call: TRBJ2-5
d_call: TRBD2
cdr3_nt: TGTGCCAGCAGTTCGGGACTAGCGGGGGCTAGAGAGACCCAGTACTTC
cdr3_aa: CASSSGLAGARETQYF

clone_size: .
v_call: TRBV18
j_call: TRBJ1-2
d_call: TRBD1
cdr3_nt: TGTGCCAGCTCACCACAGGGGACAGCCGGGGACTATGGCTACACCTTC
cdr3_aa: CASSPQGTAGDYGYTF

clone_size: .
v_call: TRBV5-6
j_call: TRBJ1-2
d_call: TRBD1
cdr3_nt: TGTGCCAGCAGCTTGTCCCTACAGGGGGCTGGGGGCTACACCTTC
cdr3_aa: CASSLSLQGAGGYTF

clone_size: once
v_call: TRBV28
j_call: TRBJ2-3
d_call: .
cdr3_nt: TGTGCCAGCAGACGGAGCGGGTTCCCAGATACGCAGTATTTT
cdr3_aa: CASRRSGFPDTQYF

clone_size: .
v_call: TRBV11-2
j_call: TRBJ2-7
d_call: .
cdr3_nt: TGTGCCAGCAGCCGCGGCCGAATCAACTACGAGCAGTACTTC
cdr3_aa: CASSRGRINYEQYF

clone_size: .
v_call: TRBV27
j_call: TRBJ2-4
d_call: .
cdr3_nt: TGTGCCAGCAGTTTAAAGGGAGGATTAAACATTCAGTACTTC
cdr3_aa: CASSLKGGLNIQYF

clone_size: once
v_call: TRBV6-5
j_call: TRBJ2-1
d_call: .
cdr3_nt: TGTGCCAGCAGTTACGGATATGGACTGGAAACCAATGAGCAGTTCTTC
cdr3_aa: CASSYGYGLETNEQFF

clone_size: .
v_call: TRBV5-1
j_call: TRBJ1-1
d_call: .
cdr3_nt: TGCGCCAGCAGCCCCCGCCCGGGGGAAGCCATGAACACTGAAGCTTTCTTT
cdr3_aa: CASSPRPGEAMNTEAFF

clone_size: .
v_call: TRBV30
j_call: TRBJ1-3
d_call: .
cdr3_nt: TGTGCCCACACGGGGGGGAACACCATATATTTT
cdr3_aa: CAHTGGNTIYF

clone_size: few
v_call: TRBV25-1
j_call: TRBJ2-5
d_call: .
cdr3_nt: TGTGCCAGCAGTCCCTCCGGGGTCCAAGAGACCCAGTACTTC
cdr3_aa: CASSPSGVQETQYF

clone_size: .
v_call: TRBV28
j_call: TRBJ2-7
d_call: TRBD2
cdr3_nt: TGTGCCAGCAGTCCCCCCCTTCGCGGGGGGCTAGCCTACGAGCAGTACTTC
cdr3_aa: CASSPPLRGGLAYEQYF

clone_size: .
v_call: TRBV4-1
j_call: TRBJ1-2
d_call: .
cdr3_nt: TGCGCCAGCAGCCAAACTATAAACAGGGATAACTATGGCTACACCTTC
cdr3_aa: CASSQTINRDNYGYTF

clone_size: .
v_call: TRBV10-3
j_call: TRBJ2-1
d_call: TRBD2
cdr3_nt: TGTGCCATCAGTGAGTCGCTAGCGGGAGCCTACAATGAGCAGTTCTTC
cdr3_aa: CAISESLAGAYNEQFF

clone_size: .
v_call: TRBV5-4
j_call: TRBJ1-1
d_call: .
cdr3_nt: TGTGCCAGCAGCTTGATGGGCAGGACTGATGAAGCTTTCTTT
cdr3_aa: CASSLMGRTDEAFF

clone_size: once
v_call: TRBV24-1
j_call: TRBJ2-1
d_call: .
cdr3_nt: TGTGCCACCAGTGACATCTACAGGGATGAGCAGTTCTTC
cdr3_aa: CATSDIYRDEQFF

clone_size: .
v_call: TRBV2
j_call: TRBJ2-7
d_call: TRBD1
cdr3_nt: TGTGCCAGCTCTCGGGACAGCCGCGAGCAGTACTTC
cdr3_aa: CASSRDSREQYF

clone_size: .
v_call: TRBV28
j_call: TRBJ1-4
d_call: .
cdr3_nt: TGTGCCAGCAGTTTGGTGCGGCAGACACTGTTTTTT
cdr3_aa: CASSLVRQTLFF

clone_size: few
v_call: TRBV7-9
j_call: TRBJ2-5
d_call: .
cdr3_nt: TGTGCCAGCAGCTTAGTTGTAAGCGGGTATCAAGAGACCCAGTACTTC
cdr3_aa: CASSLVVSGYQETQYF

clone_size: .
v_call: TRBV6-6
j_call: TRBJ2-1
d_call: .
cdr3_nt: TGTGCCAGCAGAAATAGTCTTGAGCAGTTCTTC
cdr3_aa: CASRNSLEQFF

clone_size: .
v_call: TRBV18
j_call: TRBJ2-1
d_call: TRBD2
cdr3_nt: TGTGCCACCGCAAGGACGGGAGGTGAGCAGTTCTTC
cdr3_aa: CATARTGGEQFF

clone_size: .
v_call: TRBV19
j_call: TRBJ2-2
d_call: TRBD2
cdr3_nt: TGTGCCAGTAGTATCGCCCTAGCGGGGAACACCGGGGAGCTGTTTTTT
cdr3_aa: CASSIALAGNTGELFF

clone_size: .
v_call: TRBV24-1
j_call: TRBJ2-7
d_call: .
cdr3_nt: TGTGCCACCAGTGACTCTGACAGGTTGTACGAGCAGTACTTC
cdr3_aa: CATSDSDRLYEQYF

clone_size: .
v_call: TRBV28
j_call: TRBJ2-7
d_call: .
cdr3_nt: TGTGCCAGCAGTTCATTTTCAAAGCCGGGGGAGCAGTACTTC
cdr3_aa: CASSSFSKPGEQYF

clone_size: once
v_call: TRBV28
j_call: TRBJ1-1
d_call: TRBD1
cdr3_nt: TGTGCCAGCAGTGCCCCCGAGGGACAGGGGTTCACTGAAGCTTTCTTT
cdr3_aa: CASSAPEGQGFTEAFF

clone_size: .
v_call: TRBV2
j_call: TRBJ1-5
d_call: .
cdr3_nt: TGTGCCAGCAGTTTAGCAGGGGCTCAGCCCCAGCATTTT
cdr3_aa: CASSLAGAQPQHF

clone_size: .
v_call: TRBV5-8
j_call: TRBJ1-4
d_call: .
cdr3_nt: TGTGCCAGCAGCTTGGAACGGGCAGGGACTAATGAAAAACTGTTTTTT
cdr3_aa: CASSLERAGTNEKLFF

clone_size: once
v_call: TRBV5-1
j_call: TRBJ2-5
d_call: .
cdr3_nt: TGCGCCAGCCATACGCCAGGGTCCCAAGAGACCCAGTACTTC
cdr3_aa: CASHTPGSQETQYF

clone_size: .
v_call: TRBV7-2
j_call: TRBJ2-5
d_call: .
cdr3_nt: TGTGCCAGCAGCTTATTGAGGGGGTCCGAGACCCAGTACTTC
cdr3_aa: CASSLLRGSETQYF

clone_size: .
v_call: TRBV7-9
j_call: TRBJ1-2
d_call: TRBD1
cdr3_nt: TGTGCCAGCAGCTTGGCCCAGGGGGTCGGCTACACCTTC
cdr3_aa: CASSLAQGVGYTF

clone_size: .
v_call: TRBV5-1
j_call: TRBJ2-5
d_call: TRBD1
cdr3_nt: TGCGCCAGCAGCCTAGGGACAGACCAAGAGACCCAGTACTTC
cdr3_aa: CASSLGTDQETQYF

clone_size: .
v_call: TRBV2
j_call: TRBJ1-5
d_call: .
cdr3_nt: TGTGCCAGCAGGCCCGGGGGGAGCAATCAGCCCCAGCATTTT
cdr3_aa: CASRPGGSNQPQHF

clone_size: .
v_call: TRBV7-9
j_call: TRBJ1-4
d_call: .
cdr3_nt: TGTGCCAGCAGCCCGTTCGTTGATGAAAAACTGTTTTTT
cdr3_aa: CASSPFVDEKLFF

clone_size: few
v_call: TRBV28
j_call: TRBJ1-4
d_call: TRBD1
cdr3_nt: TGTGCCGGATCGACAGGGACCAAGGAAAAACTGTTTTTT
cdr3_aa: CAGSTGTKEKLFF

clone_size: .
v_call: TRBV27
j_call: TRBJ2-7
d_call: TRBD2
cdr3_nt: TGTGCCAGCAGCCTTGTAGCGGGAGGCCTTATTCAGCAGTACTTC
cdr3_aa: CASSLVAGGLIQQYF

clone_size: few
v_call: TRBV5-1
j_call: TRBJ2-1
d_call: .
cdr3_nt: TGCGCCAGCAGCTTGCCGGGATCCTACAATGAGCAGTTCTTC
cdr3_aa: CASSLPGSYNEQFF

clone_size: .
v_call: TRBV6-6
j_call: TRBJ1-1
d_call: .
cdr3_nt: TGTGCCAGCAGCAGAAACACTGAAGCTTTCTTT
cdr3_aa: CASSRNTEAFF

clone_size: .
v_call: TRBV6-5
j_call: TRBJ1-1
d_call: TRBD1
cdr3_nt: TGTGCCAGCAGGCTGACAGGGATGGACACTGAAGCTTTCTTT
cdr3_aa: CASRLTGMDTEAFF

clone_size: .
v_call: TRBV24-1
j_call: TRBJ2-1
d_call: .
cdr3_nt: TGTGCCACCAGTGATTTTCAGGGGGGCCGGGGTGAGCAGTTCTTC
cdr3_aa: CATSDFQGGRGEQFF

clone_size: once
v_call: TRBV4-1
j_call: TRBJ1-4
d_call: .
cdr3_nt: TGCGCCAGCAGCCAAGCTGGTGGGCAGGGAGGTGAAAAACTGTTTTTT
cdr3_aa: CASSQAGGQGGEKLFF